The 24 T cell receptor beta chains listed next were all sequenced from one sample in a study of human T cells and chemical hapten exposure. Each CDR3 protein is one row after TCRdb ran MiXCR on the RACE reads. The profile shows approximately 320,000 distinct CDR3 sequences, 4.5% to 7% of them singletons. Time point meaning: pre-sensitization, week 0. Treatment described: therapeutic diphenylcyclopropenone sensitization with weekly scalp DPC. Sequenced here: whole blood, sampled in connection with sensitization to the hapten diphenylcyclopropenone (DPC). These receptor sequences come from a woman between 18 and 29 years old with alopecia areata. Some clones in this sample may be carry-over from other donors' samples.

This chain connects TRBV4-2 to TRBJ2-7, with TRBD2 identical over 9 bases. CDR1 and CDR2 from the germline V gene are LGHNA and YNFKEQ. After removal of 2 bases from V and 3 bases from J, the junction contained 5 bases not matched to a gene. The CDR3 totals 15 residues. CDR3 nucleotides: TGTGCCAGCAGCCAAACTAGCGGGTACGACTACGAGCAGTACTTC. Its translation: CASSQTSGYDYEQYF.

The sample holds many counts of this clonotype. J is TRBJ1-1 and V is TRBV29-1; 7 bases map to TRBD1. The CDR3 consists of 12 residues. The junction had 9 bases not matched to a gene; V was cut back by 6 bases and J by 8 bases. Germline V gene sequence: CDR1 SQVTM, CDR2 ANQGSEA. The CDR3 nucleotides are TGCAGCGTCCTATGGACAGGCTCCGAAGCTTTCTTT. Translated, it gives CSVLWTGSEAFF. Using reference TRBV29-1 and TRBJ1-1 for the parts outside the CDR3, the full variable domain is SAVISQKPSRDICQRGTSLTIQCQVDSQVTMMFWYRQQPGQSLTLIATANQGSEATYESGFVIDKFPISRPNLTFSTLTVSNMSPEDSSIYLCSVLWTGSEAFFGQGTRLTVV.

The table lists this clonotype with a few counts. The chain uses TRBV5-5 and TRBJ1-1; D is undetermined. Germline V gives CDR1 SGHKS, CDR2 YYEKEE (reference sequence). Between the trimmed V and J ends, which lost 2 bases and 2 bases, there was a span of 10 bases. The CDR3 sequence is 14 residues long. CDR3 residues: CASSFQALNTEAFF. CDR3 in DNA: TGTGCCAGCAGCTTCCAGGCGCTCAACACTGAAGCTTTCTTT.

J is TRBJ2-6 and V is TRBV2; 7 positions match TRBD1. CDR1 is SNHLY, CDR2 FYNNEI, per germline. V lost 7 bases to trimming and J lost 0 bases; unmatched junction nucleotides: 12. This CDR3 is built from 18 residues. The CDR3 sequence: CASTETGQLPSGANVLTF. The CDR3 nucleotides read TGTGCCAGCACCGAGACAGGGCAACTCCCCTCTGGGGCCAACGTCCTGACTTTC. The whole variable domain, filled in from reference TRBV2 and TRBJ2-6, reads EPEVTQTPSHQVTQMGQEVILRCVPISNHLYFYWYRQILGQKVEFLVSFYNNEISEKSEIFDDQFSVERPDGSNFTLKIRSTKLEDSAMYFCASTETGQLPSGANVLTFGAGSRLTVL.

This clonotype came up many times. This chain connects TRBV4-3 to TRBJ2-5; 14 positions match TRBD2. The ends lost 2 bases at V and 5 bases at J; junction bases unmatched: 7. CDR3 length: 17 amino acids. Germline CDR1 and CDR2: LGHNA and YSLEER. DNA of the CDR3: TGCGCCAGCAGCCAAAAGGGACTAGCGGGGGAACGCGAGACCCAGTACTTC. Protein sequence: CASSQKGLAGERETQYF.

The chain carries TRBV12-3 or TRBV12-4 and TRBJ1-2; TRBD1 is a possible D gene (6 bases). V was pared by 2 bases and J by 2 bases, with 18 bases between. CDR3 length: 17 amino acids. The CDR3 nucleotides read TGTGCCAGCAGTTTAAGGGTTGGGAGGGGGGTGAACTATGGCTACACCTTC. Its protein is CASSLRVGRGVNYGYTF.

This clonotype was detected ten times or more. The V call is TRBV10-3, the J call TRBJ2-7, with D unresolved. CDR3 size: 12 residues. CDR1 ENHRY and CDR2 SYGVKD come from the germline V gene. The germline V and J ends were trimmed by 4 bases and 3 bases, with 7 bases remaining between them. CDR3 nucleotides: TGTGCCATCAGTGCCTCTATCTACGAGCAGTACTTC. It codes for CAISASIYEQYF.

V and J are TRBV11-3 and TRBJ2-7; D assignment may be TRBD1 or TRBD2 (5 bases each). The germline V gene has CDR1 SGHNT and CDR2 YENEEA. The CDR3 is made up of 13 amino acids. With 5 bases removed from V and 6 bases from J, the gap between germline ends came to 14 bases. CDR3 sequence reads: CASSPGQLAEQYF. As DNA, the CDR3 is TGTGCCAGCAGCCCGGGGCAACTGGCCGAGCAGTACTTC.

This chain uses TRBV28 with TRBJ2-1; 7 positions match TRBD1. From germline, CDR1 is MDHEN and CDR2 SYDVKM. V lost 7 bases to trimming and J lost 5 bases; unmatched junction nucleotides: 11. This CDR3 has 15 amino acids. The chain's CDR3 is CASTPTTGSHNEQFF. DNA of the CDR3: TGTGCCAGCACCCCAACGACAGGGTCCCACAATGAGCAGTTCTTC.

The rearrangement links TRBV4-3 to TRBJ2-3; D is unclear. The V end was cut by 2 bases, the J end by 0 bases, with 15 bases between. In germline, CDR1 is LGHNA, CDR2 YSLEER. The CDR3 contains 17 residues. The CDR3 sequence: CASSQKALGISTDTQYF. In nucleotides, the CDR3 is TGCGCCAGCAGCCAAAAAGCATTGGGGATCAGCACAGATACGCAGTATTTT.

This clonotype was seen once. This chain joins TRBV7-2 and TRBJ1-3; D unclear. V dropped 2 bases and J dropped 0 bases, with 14 bases sitting between them. The CDR3 extends over 17 amino acids. Germline V CDR1 and CDR2: SGHTA, FQGNSA. CDR3 bases: TGTGCCAGCAGCTTAATAATCGGGGAGAGCTCTGGAAACACCATATATTTT. Amino acids: CASSLIIGESSGNTIYF.

This clonotype was detected a few times. V is TRBV6-5 and J is TRBJ1-4, with a tentative D call TRBD1 (5 bases). Germline assignment: CDR1 MNHEY and CDR2 SVGAGI. The V and J ends lost 5 bases and 2 bases respectively, with 15 bases between them. There are 16 residues in the CDR3. The CDR3 region is CASSGPQGATNEKLFF. CDR3 in DNA: TGTGCCAGCAGTGGGCCGCAAGGGGCGACTAATGAAAAACTGTTTTTT.

This sequence joins TRBV6-2 or TRBV6-3 and TRBJ1-1; 8 nucleotides match TRBD1. This CDR3 contains 14 residues. Per the germline V gene, CDR1 is MNHEY and CDR2 is SVGEGT. The J segment lost 11 bases and the V segment lost 5 bases, leaving 13 bases of the junction unmatched. The CDR3 sequence is CASSLLWTGRLAFF. As DNA, the CDR3 is TGTGCCAGCAGTCTTCTTTGGACAGGGCGATTGGCTTTCTTT.

J is TRBJ2-5 and V is TRBV11-2; possible D gene TRBD1, 6 bases. This CDR3 is built from 17 residues. Germline V gene lookup returns CDR1 SGHAT and CDR2 FQNNGV. The germline V and J ends were trimmed by 5 bases and 0 bases, with 19 bases remaining between them. The CDR3 bases are TGTGCCAGCAGCCCCATAACAGGGAGAAGGTACCAAGAGACCCAGTACTTC. Translated, it gives CASSPITGRRYQETQYF.

This clonotype was seen a handful of times. This rearrangement joins TRBV9 to TRBJ1-1; 12 nucleotides match TRBD1. Germline V gene data show CDR1 as SGDLS and CDR2 as YYNGEE. The CDR3 has 17 amino acids. Trimming at V came to 3 bases and at J to 2 bases, leaving 8 bases not matched to a gene. The CDR3 is CASSGWPGQGANTEAFF. As DNA, the CDR3 is TGTGCCAGCAGCGGATGGCCGGGACAGGGGGCTAACACTGAAGCTTTCTTT.

The genes are TRBV6-2 or TRBV6-3 and TRBJ1-1; D is undetermined. CDR3 size: 18 residues. Germline V gives CDR1 MNHEY, CDR2 SVGEGT. Trimming shortened V by 2 bases and J by 0 bases, and 19 bases separated the two germline ends. The CDR3 DNA reads as TGTGCCAGCAGTTACCCCGTAGGAGGGATTACCCTGAACACTGAAGCTTTCTTT. This translates into CASSYPVGGITLNTEAFF.

This clonotype showed up just a few times. This rearrangement joins TRBV27 to TRBJ2-3; no definite D call. This CDR3 comprises 13 residues. CDR1 is MNHEY, CDR2 SMNVEV, per germline (reference sequence). V dropped 5 bases and J dropped 6 bases, with 12 bases sitting between them. The CDR3 protein is CASSPHTSDTQYF. CDR3 in DNA: TGTGCCAGCAGTCCCCATACCTCTGATACGCAGTATTTT.

The chain couples TRBV10-2 to TRBJ2-7; weak D call: TRBD1 (5 bases). Looked up from germline, CDR1 is WSHSY and CDR2 is SAAADI. The length of the CDR3 is 13 residues. V lost 10 bases, J lost 1 base, and 14 bases lay in between. The CDR3 is CATRDRNSYEQYF. The CDR3 DNA is TGCGCCACCCGAGACAGAAATTCCTACGAGCAGTACTTC.

This clonotype appeared many times. The chain has TRBV5-6 and TRBJ2-3, with D unclear. Trimming cost V 4 bases and J 2 bases, with 11 bases left between them. The CDR3 extends over 14 amino acids. The V gene's germline CDR1 is SGHDT and CDR2 YYEEEE. CDR3: CASSTYTTTDTQYF. The CDR3 nucleotides are TGTGCCAGCAGCACCTACACTACCACAGATACGCAGTATTTT.

In regard to this clonotype: A read error is likely here: a far larger clone is one base away. A read error is likely, as this CDR3 ends without the conserved phenylalanine or tryptophan. The V and J genes are TRBV7-3 and TRBJ1-1; 9 bases map to TRBD1. Germline V gene sequence: CDR1 SGHTA, CDR2 FQGTGA. The CDR3 is 14 residues long. V lost 3 bases to trimming and J lost 2 bases; unmatched junction nucleotides: 1. The CDR3 DNA reads TGTGCCAGCAGCTTGGGACAGGGAAACACTGAAGCTTTCCTT. Amino acid sequence: CASSLGQGNTEAFL.

The chain has TRBV5-6 and TRBJ1-1, with 8 bases identical to TRBD1. The V gene end was trimmed by 7 bases and the J gene end by 2 bases; junction bases not matched to a gene: 4. From germline, CDR1 is SGHDT and CDR2 YYEEEE. This CDR3 contains 13 residues. CDR3: CASGGQGNTEAFF. CDR3 nucleotide sequence: TGTGCCAGCGGAGGACAGGGAAACACTGAAGCTTTCTTT.

This clonotype was counted many times. This rearrangement joins TRBV6-5 to TRBJ1-2, with 7 bases that match TRBD1. V gave up 7 bases and J gave up 1 base; unmatched junction bases: 9. CDR3 length: 15 amino acids. Germline V gene lookup returns CDR1 MNHEY and CDR2 SVGAGI. CDR3 DNA: TGTGCCAGCAAGGTTAAAACAGGGGATAACTATGGCTACACCTTC. It codes for CASKVKTGDNYGYTF.

In this sample, this clonotype turned up many times. The chain has TRBV7-2 and TRBJ2-6; 7 nucleotides agree with TRBD1. Germline CDR1 and CDR2: SGHTA and FQGNSA. This CDR3 comprises 16 residues. Trimming took 8 bases from V and 0 from J; bases not matched to a gene: 7. The CDR3 is CASRGQASSGANVLTF. CDR3 nucleotides: TGTGCCAGCCGAGGACAGGCGTCCTCTGGGGCCAACGTCCTGACTTTC.

This clonotype was found many times. The V gene is TRBV6-2 or TRBV6-3, the J gene TRBJ2-3; perhaps TRBD2 as D (5 bases). V lost 7 bases and J lost 4, with 15 bases in between. The CDR3 has 14 amino acids. Germline V CDR1 and CDR2: MNHEY, SVGEGT. The CDR3 here is CASTPGSSADTQYF. The DNA for the CDR3 is TGTGCCAGCACGCCGGGGAGTAGTGCAGATACGCAGTATTTT.